The TCR beta chain described here comes from a study of T cell responses to AZD1222 COVID-19 vaccine. Overall study results and limits: The reported proportion of spike-specific TCRs targeting unmutated variant regions was nearly half.

Unmatched junction bases numbered 17, after V lost 7 bases and J lost 9 bases. The germline V gene has CDR1 SGHTA and CDR2 FQGNSA. This CDR3 has 16 amino acids. With regard to this clone: Antigen specificity is unknown.

Profiled with immunoSEQ multiplex PCR; TCRdb holds only in-frame clones, not every one. The sample lists 75,000 to 100,000 clones, almost 90% seen once, with 26% in the top ten. The input for sequencing was peripheral blood, taken on day 0 of AZD1222 vaccination. V gene TRBV7-2 combines with J gene TRBJ1-2; 10 bases map to TRBD1. The sequence came from an adult in good health. CDR3 sequence reads: CASTTGTGVSNESYTF. CDR3 coding DNA: TGTGCCAGCACTACCGGGACAGGGGTTTCCAACGAAAGCTACACCTTC.